The 22 T cell receptor beta chains in this list originate from one sample, sequenced in a study of low-dose radiotherapy and immunotherapy resistance in tumors. TRAV- and TRBV-specific primers were used for first-strand cDNA, which covered alpha and beta chains. A constant-region primer paired with the V-primer adapter amplified TCRs over about 20 PCR cycles. TCRdb used MiXCR to reprocess the reads, holding one entry per CDR3 protein. The sample gives 40,000 or so distinct CDR3 sequences, around a third of which show up once; about 3.9% is in the top ten. The time point: before trial treatment. Sequenced material: PBMCs, taken before treatment. These TCRs come from a male donor with gallbladder cancer.

V usage is TRBV19 and J usage is TRBJ1-5; maybe TRBD1 (6 bases). Germline CDR1 LNHDA, CDR2 SQIVND (reference sequence). The CDR3 extends over 13 amino acids. V lost 6 bases and J lost 5, with 11 bases in between. This CDR3 is CASRTGKDQPQHF. CDR3 DNA: TGTGCCAGTAGAACAGGGAAAGATCAGCCCCAGCATTTT.

A few counts support this clonotype. The chain recombines TRBV20-1 with TRBJ2-7; TRBD1 or TRBD2 may be the D gene (5 bases each). There are 15 residues in the CDR3. Germline CDR1 reads DFQATT; CDR2 reads SNEGSKA (reference sequence). V shed 2 bases and J shed 5 bases, with 19 bases lying between them. This CDR3 is CSARPGLGTGHEQYF. CDR3 DNA: TGCAGTGCTAGACCGGGCCTGGGGACCGGCCACGAGCAGTACTTC.

In this sample, this clonotype turned up many times. This rearrangement joins TRBV20-1 to TRBJ2-7, with 9 bases that match TRBD1. Germline V gene data show CDR1 as DFQATT and CDR2 as SNEGSKA (reference sequence). Germline trimming cut 0 bases from V and 4 bases from J; bases unmatched to any gene: 7. This CDR3 has 15 residues. The CDR3 bases are TGCAGTGCTAGAGATATGGGACAGGGAGGTTACGAGCAGTACTTC. It specifies CSARDMGQGGYEQYF.

This clonotype was detected many times. The chain joins TRBV7-9 to TRBJ2-5; TRBD1 is a possible D gene (6 bases). Germline-derived CDR1 and CDR2 are SEHNR and FQNEAQ (reference sequence). The V end lost 4 bases, the J end lost 5 bases, and 17 bases lay between the germline ends. The length of the CDR3 is 15 residues. CDR3 residues: CASSSETQGPETQYF. The DNA for the CDR3 is TGTGCCAGCAGCTCCGAAACACAGGGTCCGGAGACCCAGTACTTC.

The genes are TRBV28 and TRBJ1-3; D call uncertain. The CDR3 consists of 14 residues. Germline V gene data show CDR1 as MDHEN and CDR2 as SYDVKM. V gave up 2 bases and J gave up 1 base, with 6 bases separating them. The CDR3 DNA follows: TGTGCCAGCAGTTTAACAACTTCTGGAAACACCATATATTTT. Translating gives CASSLTTSGNTIYF.

There are a few counts of this clonotype. This chain connects TRBV20-1 to TRBJ1-5, with 7 bases identical to TRBD1. Trimming took 0 bases from V and 2 from J; bases not matched to a gene: 1. The germline CDR1 and CDR2 sequences are DFQATT and SNEGSKA (reference sequence). There are 14 residues in the CDR3. CDR3 amino acids: CSAREDRGNQPQHF. The CDR3 bases are TGCAGTGCTAGAGAAGACAGGGGCAATCAGCCCCAGCATTTT.

This clonotype was seen a few times. The J gene is TRBJ2-6, the V gene TRBV28; TRBD1 matches 8 bases. The CDR3 contains 17 residues. CDR1 is MDHEN, CDR2 SYDVKM, per germline. V lost 10 bases and J lost 2; bases outside the gene matches: 13. The CDR3 here is CATTPTQGVAGANVLTF. The CDR3 nucleotides read TGTGCCACCACCCCAACACAGGGGGTCGCTGGGGCCAACGTCCTGACTTTC.

The CDR3 DNA follows: TGTGCCAGCAGTTTGTTCGGGGCGACCGGGGAGCTGTTTTTT. This codes for CASSLFGATGELFF. V and J are TRBV28 and TRBJ2-2, with D tentatively TRBD1 or TRBD2 (5 bases each). V was trimmed by 3 bases and J by 5 bases, leaving 10 bases between them. The CDR3 contains 14 residues. Germline values: CDR1 MDHEN, CDR2 SYDVKM.

This clonotype has just one count. The chain joins TRBV3-1 to TRBJ1-6; 9 bases are a match to TRBD1. CDR3 size: 13 residues. Germline V gene data show CDR1 as LGHDT and CDR2 as YNNKEL (reference sequence). V was clipped by 5 bases and J by 7 bases; unmatched bases: 0. The CDR3 DNA reads as TGTGCCAGCAGCGGGACAGGGAATTCACCCCTCCACTTT. This codes for CASSGTGNSPLHF.

The chain joins TRBV5-6 to TRBJ2-7; 9 positions agree with TRBD1. J gave up 3 bases and V 5 bases, and 9 bases lay outside the gene matches. The length of the CDR3 is 15 residues. Germline V CDR1 and CDR2: SGHDT, YYEEEE. CDR3 loop: CASSPGTGTLYEQYF. DNA of the CDR3: TGTGCCAGCAGTCCCGGGACAGGGACTCTCTACGAGCAGTACTTC.

As regards this clonotype: At one boundary the junction diverges from the germline segment, which might be a read error. The V gene is TRBV28, the J gene TRBJ1-6; 8 bases are a match to TRBD1. CDR3 length: 16 residues. Germline V gives CDR1 MDHEN, CDR2 SYDVKM. In DNA, the CDR3 is TGTGCTAGCAGTCTTCCAGGGGGCAGGGATAATTCACCCCTCCACTTT. It codes for CASSLPGGRDNSPLHF.

This chain connects TRBV7-9 to TRBJ2-7; a possible D gene is TRBD2 (6 bases). Germline CDR1 reads SEHNR; CDR2 reads FQNEAQ (reference sequence). CDR3 length: 13 amino acids. V lost 5 bases and J lost 1, with 9 bases in between. The CDR3: CASSPTSSYEQYF. CDR3 nucleotide sequence: TGTGCCAGCAGCCCGACTAGTTCCTACGAGCAGTACTTC. Combining the CDR3 with reference TRBV7-9 and TRBJ2-7 gives the whole variable domain DTGVSQNPRHKITKRGQNVTFRCDPISEHNRLYWYRQTLGQGPEFLTYFQNEAQLEKSRLLSDRFSAERPKGSFSTLEIQRTEQGDSAMYLCASSPTSSYEQYFGPGTRLTVT.

This clonotype was observed at least ten times. V usage is TRBV4-2 and J usage is TRBJ2-5; D possibly corresponds to TRBD2 (5 bases). Germline assignment: CDR1 LGHNA and CDR2 YNFKEQ. V dropped 1 base and J dropped 5 bases, with 11 bases sitting between them. CDR3 size: 14 residues. The CDR3, as DNA: TGTGCCAGCAGCCAAGGGTCGCGAGGGGAGACCCAGTACTTC. Protein sequence: CASSQGSRGETQYF.

This clonotype has at least ten counts. This chain uses TRBV2 with TRBJ2-2, with 11 bases matching TRBD1. The ends lost 7 bases at V and 7 bases at J; junction bases unmatched: 5. The CDR3 extends over 14 amino acids. Germline values: CDR1 SNHLY, CDR2 FYNNEI. This CDR3 is CASTRTGGYGELFF. The CDR3 DNA sequence: TGTGCCAGCACCCGGACAGGGGGCTACGGGGAGCTGTTTTTT.

This clonotype was detected ten times or more. The J gene is TRBJ2-7, the V gene TRBV29-1; TRBD1 matches at 7 bases. The CDR3 runs 13 residues. The V segment lost 3 bases and the J segment 6 bases; nucleotides outside the gene matches: 8. Germline lookup yields CDR1 SQVTM and CDR2 ANQGSEA. The CDR3 loop reads CSVEEAGDSEQYF. CDR3 sequence (DNA): TGCAGCGTTGAGGAAGCAGGGGACAGCGAGCAGTACTTC.

The rearrangement joins TRBV6-6 to TRBJ2-1, with D possibly called TRBD1 or TRBD2 (5 bases each). CDR1 MNHNY and CDR2 SVGAGI come from the germline V gene (reference sequence). V lost 7 bases and J lost 9, with 13 bases in between. The CDR3 is 12 residues long. CDR3 DNA: TGTGCCAGCACCGGGGCCTCTACTGAGCAGTTCTTC. This gives the protein CASTGASTEQFF.

This clonotype was seen at least ten times. This chain uses TRBV18 with TRBJ1-2; D ambiguous. The length of the CDR3 is 15 residues. Trimming cost V 0 bases and J 0 bases, with 8 bases left between them. The V gene's germline CDR1 is KGHSH and CDR2 LQKENI. CDR3 DNA: TGTGCCAGCTCACCACCCTCCCAACCTAACTATGGCTACACCTTC. Residues: CASSPPSQPNYGYTF.

By proportion, this clonotype is medium-sized. V usage is TRBV28 and J usage is TRBJ1-2, with D tentatively TRBD1 (6 bases). Trimming left V 1 base short and J 7 bases short, with 19 bases between. The CDR3 runs to 16 residues. The germline CDR1 and CDR2 sequences are MDHEN and SYDVKM. The chain's CDR3 is CASSLLPGGGGGGYTF. CDR3 DNA: TGTGCCAGCAGTTTATTGCCCGGGGGCGGTGGTGGTGGCTACACCTTC.

This clonotype was detected many times. This chain links TRBV20-1 with TRBJ2-7; D ambiguous. Per the germline V gene, CDR1 is DFQATT and CDR2 is SNEGSKA (reference sequence). The CDR3 covers 15 residues. V lost 4 bases and J lost 0, with 16 bases in between. The CDR3 DNA follows: TGCAGTGCTATTCCTCTAGAGCTAAACTCCTACGAGCAGTACTTC. It specifies CSAIPLELNSYEQYF.

In this sample, this clonotype turned up many times. The chain is built from TRBV27 and TRBJ2-7; TRBD2 aligns across 11 bases. The germline V gene encodes CDR1 MNHEY and CDR2 SMNVEV (reference sequence). The J segment lost 2 bases and the V segment lost 2 bases, leaving 14 bases of the junction unmatched. This CDR3 contains 19 residues. The CDR3 DNA is TGTGCCAGCAGTTTACGGGGGGGGGTAGCGGGGGGGAGGGCCTACGAGCAGTACTTC. It specifies CASSLRGGVAGGRAYEQYF.

This clonotype has more than one count but fewer than ten. It differs at one base from a far larger clone, so likely a read error. J is TRBJ2-4 and V is TRBV25-1, with 10 bases lining up with TRBD2. J was trimmed by 13 bases and V by 5 bases; bases with no gene match: 14. CDR3 length: 15 residues. Per the germline V gene, CDR1 is MGHDK and CDR2 is SYGVNS. The CDR3 sequence is CASSPPSGSRNEQYF. DNA for the CDR3: TGTGCCAGCAGTCCCCCTAGCGGGAGTAGGAATGAGCAGTACTTC.

This clonotype was counted between two and nine times. This sequence joins TRBV5-1 and TRBJ2-2, with TRBD2 matching over 11 bases. The CDR3 covers 15 residues. V shed 4 bases and J 4 bases; nucleotides not matched to a gene: 3. The germline V gene has CDR1 SGHRS and CDR2 YFSETQ. CDR3 coding DNA: TGCGCCAGCAGCGCCGGGACTAGCGGCACCGGGGAGCTGTTTTTT. Protein product: CASSAGTSGTGELFF. Together with reference TRBV5-1 and TRBJ2-2, the CDR3 gives the full variable domain: KAGVTQTPRYLIKTRGQQVTLSCSPISGHRSVSWYQQTPGQGLQFLFEYFSETQRNKGNFPGRFSGRQFSNSRSEMNVSTLELGDSALYLCASSAGTSGTGELFFGEGSRLTVL.